The 29 T cell receptor beta chains listed next were all sequenced from one sample in a study of blood T cell repertoires in COVID-19. Generated by immunoSEQ multiplex PCR, the TCRdb table keeps only in-frame clones and is missing some. This sample has several thousand clones, with about 86% found just once. Input material: peripheral blood. These receptors were obtained from a human donor in a cohort sampled during active COVID-19.

This CDR3 is CASAQGTGNTEQYF. DNA for the CDR3: TGCGCCAGCGCTCAGGGGACAGGGAATACCGAGCAGTACTTC. V gene TRBV5-1 combines with J gene TRBJ2-7, with 9 bases matching TRBD1. Germline CDR1 and CDR2: SGHRS and YFSETQ. Trimming took 7 bases from V and 6 from J; bases not matched to a gene: 11. The CDR3 length is 14 residues.

V and J are TRBV19 and TRBJ1-1, with D possibly being TRBD1 (5 bases). Trimming pared 5 bases from V and 5 bases from J, leaving 9 bases between. Germline V lookup: CDR1 LNHDA, CDR2 SQIVND (reference sequence). The CDR3 is 12 residues long. Here the CDR3 DNA reads TGTGCCAGTAGTCAGGGTCGGACTGAAGCTTTCTTT. Protein: CASSQGRTEAFF.

By proportion, this clone is medium-sized (0.01 to 0.1%). This chain links TRBV9 with TRBJ1-4; 11 nucleotides align to TRBD1. The CDR3 is 15 amino acids. Germline V gene lookup returns CDR1 SGDLS and CDR2 YYNGEE. V gave up 3 bases and J gave up 6 bases; unmatched junction bases: 4. CDR3 nucleotides: TGTGCCAGCAGCGACCGGACAGGGGGCGATGAAAAACTGTTTTTT. Amino acids: CASSDRTGGDEKLFF.

The chain has TRBV6-5 and TRBJ1-5, with D perhaps TRBD1 (6 bases). V gave up 6 bases and J gave up 4 bases, with 10 bases separating them. The CDR3 sequence is 13 residues long. Germline V gives CDR1 MNHEY, CDR2 SVGAGI. The CDR3 DNA follows: TGTGCCAGCAGCAGGGGTCTAAATCAGCCCCAGCATTTT. It specifies CASSRGLNQPQHF.

The chain links TRBV7-9 to TRBJ1-1, with TRBD1 as a possible D gene (5 bases). Germline CDR1 SEHNR, CDR2 FQNEAQ (reference sequence). The CDR3 loop spans 13 amino acids. V was shortened by 5 bases and J by 0 bases, with 7 bases between the two germline ends. This chain's CDR3 is CASSPRVNTEAFF. The CDR3 nucleotides read TGTGCCAGCAGCCCCAGGGTGAACACTGAAGCTTTCTTT.

CDR3 bases: TGCGCCAGCAGACGAGGACAGGGGGCTTTCTCTGGGGCCAACGTCCTGACTTTC. Amino acid sequence: CASRRGQGAFSGANVLTF. V and J are TRBV5-1 and TRBJ2-6; TRBD1 aligns across 11 bases. The CDR3 is 18 residues long. The germline V gene has CDR1 SGHRS and CDR2 YFSETQ. With 5 bases clipped from V and 0 bases from J, the junction kept 7 bases outside the gene matches. The full variable domain, completed using reference TRBV5-1 and TRBJ2-6, is KAGVTQTPRYLIKTRGQQVTLSCSPISGHRSVSWYQQTPGQGLQFLFEYFSETQRNKGNFPGRFSGRQFSNSRSEMNVSTLELGDSALYLCASRRGQGAFSGANVLTFGAGSRLTVL.

V usage is TRBV18 and J usage is TRBJ1-1; no clear D. CDR1 is KGHSH and CDR2 is LQKENI in the germline V gene. The CDR3 totals 15 residues. Trimming removed 2 bases from V and 6 bases from J, with 16 bases in between. The CDR3 DNA follows: TGTGCCAGCTCACCATCTCGGGCGCCCGGGGCTGAAGCTTTCTTT. It is translated as CASSPSRAPGAEAFF.

The chain uses TRBV25-1 and TRBJ2-7; 7 bases are shared with TRBD1. The CDR3 sequence is 15 residues long. Germline CDR1 and CDR2: MGHDK and SYGVNS. The trim removed 3 bases at V and 6 bases at J, leaving 11 bases unmatched. The CDR3 DNA reads as TGTGCCAGCAGTGACGACCGACAGGGTAGTGGCGAGCAGTACTTC. Protein sequence: CASSDDRQGSGEQYF.

J is TRBJ1-2 and V is TRBV19; the D gene is possibly TRBD1 (5 bases). CDR1 and CDR2 (germline): LNHDA, SQIVND (reference sequence). Trimming took 1 base from V and 5 from J, leaving 8 bases between them. This CDR3 has 13 residues. DNA for the CDR3: TGTGCCAGTAGTATAGTGGGGCCGTATGGCTACACCTTC. As protein: CASSIVGPYGYTF.

The rearrangement uses TRBV10-2 and TRBJ1-2; D unclear. Per germline, CDR1 WSHSY and CDR2 SAAADI. The CDR3 runs to 13 residues. The V and J ends lost 8 bases and 2 bases respectively, with 12 bases between them. DNA of the CDR3: TGCGCCAGCTCTCGACGAGGGAACTATGGCTACACCTTC. Protein product: CASSRRGNYGYTF.

The rearrangement uses TRBV11-1 and TRBJ2-5, with 9 bases that match TRBD2. The CDR3 sequence is 15 residues long. Germline V lookup: CDR1 SGHAT, CDR2 FQDESV (reference sequence). Trimming took 3 bases from V and 5 from J; bases not matched to a gene: 7. DNA of the CDR3: TGTGCCAGCAGCTTTTTAGCGGGGGCTCCGGAGACCCAGTACTTC. Amino acids: CASSFLAGAPETQYF.

The chain has TRBV3-1 (or the pseudogene TRBV3-2) and TRBJ2-3; D is perhaps TRBD1 (5 bases). This CDR3 is 14 amino acids long. Trimming removed 2 bases from V and 4 bases from J, with 10 bases in between. Germline V gene data show CDR1 as LGHDT and CDR2 as YNNKEL (reference sequence). CDR3 bases: TGTGCCAGCAGCCAAAGGGGCAATCCAGATACGCAGTATTTT. It specifies CASSQRGNPDTQYF.

The V and J genes are TRBV10-3 and TRBJ1-2, with D perhaps matching TRBD1 (6 bases). The CDR3 extends over 14 amino acids. CDR1 ENHRY and CDR2 SYGVKD come from the germline V gene. Trimming stripped 2 bases from V and 6 bases from J, with 13 bases between. The CDR3, as DNA: TGTGCCATCAGTGAGCCTACAGGGCAGGATGGCTACACCTTC. This encodes CAISEPTGQDGYTF.

V usage is TRBV7-9 and J usage is TRBJ2-6; the D gene is possibly TRBD1 (6 bases). V was shortened by 5 bases and J by 4 bases, with 18 bases between the two germline ends. Germline V gene sequence: CDR1 SEHNR, CDR2 FQNEAQ (reference sequence). This CDR3 has 17 residues. The CDR3 loop reads CASSIQTGNEGANVLTF. The CDR3 region has the DNA TGTGCCAGCAGCATACAGACAGGAAACGAAGGGGCCAACGTCCTGACTTTC.

This rearrangement joins TRBV21-1 to TRBJ2-7; the table's D call of TRBD2 was not tested on the DNA. TRBV21-1 represents a pseudogene. The CDR3 is 9 amino acids. The CDR3 is CAIPREQYF. CDR3 coding DNA: TGTGCCATCCCCCGCGAGCAGTACTTC.

This sequence joins TRBV5-1 and TRBJ2-3, with 11 bases identical to TRBD2. There are 18 residues in the CDR3. Losses at the gene ends were 3 bases for V and 3 bases for J; bases not matched to a gene: 12. The germline CDR1 and CDR2 sequences are SGHRS and YFSETQ. CDR3 protein: CASSSIPPTSGGTDTQYF. Written as DNA, the CDR3 is TGCGCCAGCAGCTCTATTCCCCCCACTAGCGGGGGAACAGATACGCAGTATTTT.

The chain carries TRBV7-9 and TRBJ2-7, with 11 bases that match TRBD1. Germline trimming cut 4 bases from V and 6 bases from J; bases unmatched to any gene: 5. Germline loops: CDR1 SEHNR, CDR2 FQNEAQ (reference sequence). There are 14 residues in the CDR3. CDR3 residues: CASSSPGQGVEQYF. The CDR3 region has the DNA TGTGCCAGCAGCTCTCCGGGACAGGGGGTCGAGCAGTACTTC.

The chain is built from TRBV7-7 and TRBJ2-1, with 16 bases identical to TRBD2. V lost 9 bases and J lost 10; bases outside the gene matches: 15. The V gene's germline CDR1 is SSHAT and CDR2 FNYEAQ (reference sequence). This CDR3 comprises 17 residues. CDR3 residues: CARPGTSGGARVREQFF. CDR3 coding DNA: TGTGCCAGACCTGGGACTAGCGGGGGGGCACGGGTTAGGGAGCAGTTCTTC.

This clone was observed a few times. The rearrangement uses TRBV23-1 and TRBJ1-4; no clear D gene. TRBV23-1 is flagged as an ORF with uncertain function. The V end lost 2 bases, the J end lost 4 bases, and 14 bases lay between the germline ends. This CDR3 is built from 16 residues. The CDR3 loop is CASSQPQRPNNEKLFF. The CDR3 bases are TGCGCCAGCAGTCAACCTCAGAGGCCCAATAATGAAAAACTGTTTTTT.

V and J are TRBV2 and TRBJ1-4, with D tentatively TRBD1 (6 bases). The CDR3 consists of 14 residues. Trimming left V 6 bases short and J 0 bases short, with 8 bases between. CDR1 is SNHLY and CDR2 is FYNNEI in the germline V gene. The CDR3 DNA reads as TGTGCCAGCAGCAGGACAGCAACTAATGAAAAACTGTTTTTT. Its protein product is CASSRTATNEKLFF.

The V and J genes are TRBV30 and TRBJ1-4; TRBD1 aligns across 7 bases. The ends lost 2 bases at V and 7 bases at J; junction bases unmatched: 4. The germline CDR1 and CDR2 sequences are GTSNPN and SVGIG (reference sequence). This CDR3 has 13 residues. The CDR3 is CAWSNKGAEKLFF. The DNA of the CDR3 is TGTGCCTGGAGTAATAAGGGGGCTGAAAAACTGTTTTTT.

This chain joins TRBV5-6 and TRBJ2-3, with D perhaps matching TRBD2 (5 bases). Per germline, CDR1 SGHDT and CDR2 YYEEEE. The V gene lost 0 bases and the J gene lost 3 bases, with 11 bases spanning the gap. The CDR3 consists of 15 residues. The CDR3 region is CASSLASSGTDTQYF. The CDR3 DNA reads TGTGCCAGCAGCTTGGCTTCCAGCGGTACAGATACGCAGTATTTT. The full variable domain, its missing parts supplied by reference TRBV5-6 and TRBJ2-3, is DAGVTQSPTHLIKTRGQQVTLRCSPKSGHDTVSWYQQALGQGPQFIFQYYEEEERQRGNFPDRFSGHQFPNYSSELNVNALLLGDSALYLCASSLASSGTDTQYFGPGTRLTVL.

The chain combines TRBV5-4 with TRBJ2-5; no reliable D call. This CDR3 is built from 12 residues. V gave up 2 bases and J gave up 3 bases, with 5 bases separating them. Germline loops: CDR1 SGHNT, CDR2 YYREEE (reference sequence). The CDR3 DNA reads as TGTGCCAGCAGCTTATCTGAAGAGACCCAGTACTTC. This sequence encodes CASSLSEETQYF.

This sequence joins TRBV19 and TRBJ1-1; tentative D call: TRBD1 (6 bases). CDR1 is LNHDA, CDR2 SQIVND, per germline (reference sequence). Trimming stripped 2 bases from V and 1 base from J, with 14 bases between. The CDR3 sequence is 16 residues long. Here the CDR3 DNA reads TGTGCCAGTAGTATACTAGGGGGGGGAGGGAACACTGAAGCTTTCTTT. Amino acid sequence: CASSILGGGGNTEAFF.

This chain joins TRBV6-1 and TRBJ2-1; a possible D gene is TRBD1 (6 bases). Trimming took 8 bases from V and 4 from J, leaving 9 bases between them. CDR1 and CDR2 from the germline V gene are MNHNS and SASEGT. CDR3 length equals 12 residues. CDR3 residues: CASLTGYNEQFF. The DNA of the CDR3 is TGTGCCAGCCTGACAGGTTACAATGAGCAGTTCTTC.

V is TRBV5-1 and J is TRBJ2-3; no firm D call. The CDR3 runs 11 residues. Germline CDR1 reads SGHRS; CDR2 reads YFSETQ. With 0 bases removed from V and 6 bases from J, the gap between germline ends came to 2 bases. The CDR3 sequence: CASSLADTQYF. The CDR3 coding sequence is TGCGCCAGCAGCTTGGCTGATACGCAGTATTTT. Supplemented by reference TRBV5-1 and TRBJ2-3, the full variable domain reads KAGVTQTPRYLIKTRGQQVTLSCSPISGHRSVSWYQQTPGQGLQFLFEYFSETQRNKGNFPGRFSGRQFSNSRSEMNVSTLELGDSALYLCASSLADTQYFGPGTRLTVL.

This sequence joins TRBV5-1 and TRBJ1-2; D is uncertain. Per the germline V gene, CDR1 is SGHRS and CDR2 is YFSETQ. Trimming removed 0 bases at V and 3 bases at J, with 15 bases between. The CDR3 runs to 16 residues. The CDR3 protein is CASSLEPGIPYYGYTF. The CDR3 coding sequence is TGCGCCAGCAGCTTGGAGCCGGGGATCCCCTACTATGGCTACACCTTC.

This chain uses TRBV11-3 with TRBJ1-3, with TRBD1 identical over 8 bases. Germline CDR1 is SGHNT and CDR2 is YENEEA. After removal of 5 bases from V and 4 bases from J, the junction contained 4 bases not matched to a gene. This CDR3 has 14 amino acids. CDR3 amino acids: CASSKGQVGNTIYF. CDR3 in DNA: TGTGCCAGCAGCAAGGGACAGGTCGGAAACACCATATATTTT.

The rearrangement links TRBV5-1 to TRBJ2-5; 8 nucleotides match TRBD1. V shed 0 bases, J shed 0 bases, and the junction held 1 base outside the gene matches. The CDR3 length is 15 residues. Germline values: CDR1 SGHRS, CDR2 YFSETQ. The CDR3 DNA follows: TGCGCCAGCAGCTTGGGGACAGGGTACCAAGAGACCCAGTACTTC. Translated, it gives CASSLGTGYQETQYF.